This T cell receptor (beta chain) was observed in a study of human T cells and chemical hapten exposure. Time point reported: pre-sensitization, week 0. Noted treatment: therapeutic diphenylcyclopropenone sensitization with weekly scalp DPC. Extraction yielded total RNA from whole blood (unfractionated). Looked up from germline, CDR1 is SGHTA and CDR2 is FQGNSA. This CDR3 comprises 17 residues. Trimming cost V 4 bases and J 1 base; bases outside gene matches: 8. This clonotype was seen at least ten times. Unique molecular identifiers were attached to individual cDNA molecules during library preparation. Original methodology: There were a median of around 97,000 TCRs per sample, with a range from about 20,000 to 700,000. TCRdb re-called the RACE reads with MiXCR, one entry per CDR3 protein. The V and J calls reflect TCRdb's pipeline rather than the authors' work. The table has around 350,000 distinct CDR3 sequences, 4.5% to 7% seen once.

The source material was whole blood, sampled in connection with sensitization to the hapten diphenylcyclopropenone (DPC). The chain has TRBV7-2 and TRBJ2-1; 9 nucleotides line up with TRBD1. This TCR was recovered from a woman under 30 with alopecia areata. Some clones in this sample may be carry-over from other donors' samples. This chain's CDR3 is CASSSFGTGLSYNEQFF. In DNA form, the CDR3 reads TGTGCCAGCAGCTCGTTCGGGACAGGGTTGTCCTACAATGAGCAGTTCTTC.